The 5 T cell receptor beta chains given below trace back to one sample, sequenced in a study of metastatic and nonmetastatic thyroid tumors. No treatment had been given to any patient before thyroid surgery. Using MiXCR, TCRdb re-called clones from the PCR reads. The table includes about 40,000 clones, less than 20% detected once. What was sequenced was tumor tissue. These receptors were collected from a female donor with papillary thyroid cancer or a benign thyroid nodule (not recorded which). Some clones in this sample may be carry-over from other donors' samples.

This clone was recorded many times. The J gene is TRBJ2-7, the V gene TRBV6-2 or TRBV6-3; the match to TRBD2 covers 12 bases. The CDR3 contains 13 residues. The ends lost 10 bases at V and 2 bases at J; junction bases unmatched: 3. The germline gives CDR1 MNHEY, CDR2 SVGEGT. Here the CDR3 reads CATRLAGAYEQYF. The DNA for the CDR3 is TGTGCCACCCGACTAGCGGGAGCCTACGAGCAGTACTTC.

In the case of this clone: Different DNA sequences within this sample yield the same CDR3. The V call is TRBV11-1, the J call TRBJ2-7, with D unclear. The germline CDR1 and CDR2 sequences are SGHAT and FQDESV (reference sequence). CDR3 length equals 12 residues. Trimming pared 5 bases from V and 6 bases from J, leaving 11 bases between. CDR3 residues: CASSPPYGEQYF. The DNA of the CDR3 is TGTGCCAGCAGCCCCCCTTACGGCGAGCAGTACTTC.

This clone has a count of ten or more. The chain uses TRBV30 and TRBJ2-7; 8 positions agree with TRBD1. Germline CDR1 and CDR2: GTSNPN and SVGIG (reference sequence). This CDR3 contains 14 residues. The ends lost 1 base at V and 4 bases at J; junction bases unmatched: 6. CDR3 nucleotides: TGTGCCTGGAGTGGACAGGGGAGGAGGTACGAGCAGTACTTC. Translating it yields CAWSGQGRRYEQYF.

At least ten counts were recorded for this clone. The chain employs TRBV7-2 and TRBJ2-7; TRBD1 matches at 7 bases. Germline-derived CDR1 and CDR2 are SGHTA and FQGNSA. V shed 2 bases, J shed 5 bases, and the junction held 6 bases outside the gene matches. The CDR3 consists of 14 residues. In DNA, the CDR3 is TGTGCCAGCAGCTTATTCGGGCAGGGGGACGAGCAGTACTTC. Its protein is CASSLFGQGDEQYF. Filled out from reference TRBV7-2 and TRBJ2-7, the complete variable domain reads GAGVSQSPSNKVTEKGKDVELRCDPISGHTALYWYRQSLGQGLEFLIYFQGNSAPDKSGLPSDRFSAERTGGSVSTLTIQRTQQEDSAVYLCASSLFGQGDEQYFGPGTRLTVT.

This clone was counted ten times or more. As DNA, the CDR3 is TGTGCCAGCAGCTTAAGGGCGGTTGGGGGTAACACTGAAGCTTTCTTT. It is translated as CASSLRAVGGNTEAFF. The V gene is TRBV7-6, the J gene TRBJ1-1; D possibly corresponds to TRBD1 (5 bases). Germline V lookup: CDR1 SGHVS, CDR2 FNYEAQ. The CDR3 totals 16 residues. The V and J ends lost 2 bases and 2 bases respectively, with 15 bases between them.